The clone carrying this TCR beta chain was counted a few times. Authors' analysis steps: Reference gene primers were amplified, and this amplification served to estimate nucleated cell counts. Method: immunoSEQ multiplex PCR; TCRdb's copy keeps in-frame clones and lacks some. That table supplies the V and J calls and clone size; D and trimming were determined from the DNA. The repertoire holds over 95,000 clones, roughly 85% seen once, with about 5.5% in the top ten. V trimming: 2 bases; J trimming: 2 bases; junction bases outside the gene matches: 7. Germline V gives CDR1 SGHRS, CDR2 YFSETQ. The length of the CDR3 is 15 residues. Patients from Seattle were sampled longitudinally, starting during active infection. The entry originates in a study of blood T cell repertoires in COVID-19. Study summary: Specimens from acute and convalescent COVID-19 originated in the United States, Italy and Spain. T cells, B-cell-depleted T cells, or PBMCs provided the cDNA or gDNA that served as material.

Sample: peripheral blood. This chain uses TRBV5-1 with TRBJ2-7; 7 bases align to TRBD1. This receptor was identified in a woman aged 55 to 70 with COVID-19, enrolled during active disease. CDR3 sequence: CASSFPTGAAYEQYF. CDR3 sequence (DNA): TGCGCCAGCAGCTTCCCAACAGGGGCGGCCTACGAGCAGTACTTC.